The clone carrying this T cell receptor beta chain was seen repeatedly, ten times or more. As yet, its antigen is unknown. Trimming left V 3 bases short and J 2 bases short, with 17 bases between. This CDR3 region has 16 residues. CDR1 LNHNV and CDR2 YYDKDF come from the germline V gene (reference sequence). Researchers amplified the TCR beta CDR3 regions from RNA transcripts. When the TCR CDR3 underwent first-round RT-PCR, the HTBI primer set was used. TCRdb re-derived calls from the multiplex PCR reads in MiXCR, one entry per CDR3 protein. The sample shows 700,000 to 850,000 distinct CDR3 sequences, 35% of them seen only once. The sample comes from a study of T cells in Graves' hyperthyroidism and ophthalmopathy. Findings of the study overall: Blood shared most expanded thyroid clonotypes above 0.001.

The sample comprised blood. The genes are TRBV15 and TRBJ2-7; TRBD2 might be the D (6 bases). The receptor's source is a woman aged 40 to 50 with Graves' hyperthyroidism. CDR3 loop: CATSSGGGTGAYEQYF. CDR3 nucleotide sequence: TGTGCCACCAGCAGTGGCGGTGGGACGGGAGCCTACGAGCAGTACTTC.